A selection of T cell receptor beta chains follows, all from one sample in a study of blood T cell repertoires in COVID-19. Method: immunoSEQ multiplex PCR; TCRdb's copy keeps in-frame clones and lacks some. This sample has over 110,000 clones, with 65% to 80% found just once. Material for sequencing was peripheral blood. Every receptor here comes from a man at least 80 years old with acute or convalescent COVID-19. Both conserved end residues are part of each CDR3. Each record gives: CDR3 protein, clone size, V gene, J gene. Clone size is given for some rows only: seen once, a few or many times, or a class if the clone is expanded.

cdr3_aa: CASSQDREYGYTF
clone_size: NA
v_call: TRBV14
j_call: TRBJ1-2

cdr3_aa: CASSYQGARRNTIYF
clone_size: NA
v_call: TRBV3-1/TRBV3-2
j_call: TRBJ1-3

cdr3_aa: CASTEGIPGNTIYF
clone_size: NA
v_call: TRBV28
j_call: TRBJ1-3

cdr3_aa: CASSPGHRPSYEQYF
clone_size: NA
v_call: TRBV6-5
j_call: TRBJ2-7

cdr3_aa: CASSPGQGATNEKLFF
clone_size: NA
v_call: TRBV5-1
j_call: TRBJ1-4

cdr3_aa: CASSLGRGGNNEQFF
clone_size: NA
v_call: TRBV11-3
j_call: TRBJ2-1

cdr3_aa: CASRGASYEQYF
clone_size: NA
v_call: TRBV6-5
j_call: TRBJ2-7

cdr3_aa: CASSLEMRDTGELFF
clone_size: NA
v_call: TRBV4-3
j_call: TRBJ2-2

cdr3_aa: CASRDLSNQPQHF
clone_size: NA
v_call: TRBV19
j_call: TRBJ1-5

cdr3_aa: CASSVAGGRVTGELFF
clone_size: few
v_call: TRBV27
j_call: TRBJ2-2

cdr3_aa: CASSETRASNYGYTF
clone_size: NA
v_call: TRBV2
j_call: TRBJ1-2

cdr3_aa: CASSFRRRDEQFF
clone_size: NA
v_call: TRBV7-2
j_call: TRBJ2-1

cdr3_aa: CASSYASGRDEQYF
clone_size: NA
v_call: TRBV6-6
j_call: TRBJ2-7

cdr3_aa: CASRLSGQLEETQYF
clone_size: NA
v_call: TRBV4-1
j_call: TRBJ2-5

cdr3_aa: CAISEITGATNEKLFF
clone_size: once
v_call: TRBV10-3
j_call: TRBJ1-4

cdr3_aa: CASSYQGVASPLHF
clone_size: NA
v_call: TRBV6-5
j_call: TRBJ1-6

cdr3_aa: CASSLGRQNNSPLHF
clone_size: NA
v_call: TRBV7-8
j_call: TRBJ1-6

cdr3_aa: CASSIDAGQGETQYF
clone_size: NA
v_call: TRBV19
j_call: TRBJ2-5

cdr3_aa: CSVGDTNYEQYF
clone_size: NA
v_call: TRBV29-1
j_call: TRBJ2-7

cdr3_aa: CASKETANTEAFF
clone_size: NA
v_call: TRBV5-1
j_call: TRBJ1-1

cdr3_aa: CSASTGMAEVAKTISGNTIYF
clone_size: NA
v_call: TRBV20-1
j_call: TRBJ1-3

cdr3_aa: CATIDARAGNTIYF
clone_size: NA
v_call: TRBV28
j_call: TRBJ1-3

cdr3_aa: CASNEDSSTSYGYTF
clone_size: NA
v_call: TRBV6-1
j_call: TRBJ1-2

cdr3_aa: CASSLGGNSNQPQHF
clone_size: few
v_call: TRBV5-5
j_call: TRBJ1-5

cdr3_aa: CASSSTETGYTF
clone_size: NA
v_call: TRBV28
j_call: TRBJ1-2

cdr3_aa: CASSLMGAPSSYNEQFF
clone_size: NA
v_call: TRBV7-3
j_call: TRBJ2-1

cdr3_aa: CASSQGAAEAFF
clone_size: NA
v_call: TRBV6-5
j_call: TRBJ1-1

cdr3_aa: CASLRDRGNQPQHF
clone_size: NA
v_call: TRBV6-6
j_call: TRBJ1-5

cdr3_aa: CASSQQIRGSTEAFF
clone_size: NA
v_call: TRBV4-3
j_call: TRBJ1-1

cdr3_aa: CASSRDRNEQFF
clone_size: NA
v_call: TRBV12-3/TRBV12-4
j_call: TRBJ2-1

cdr3_aa: CASSGLAGAQETQYF
clone_size: NA
v_call: TRBV9
j_call: TRBJ2-5

cdr3_aa: CASSYSTPYQPQHF
clone_size: once
v_call: TRBV6-2/TRBV6-3
j_call: TRBJ1-5

cdr3_aa: CASSLETGFSGYTF
clone_size: NA
v_call: TRBV7-2
j_call: TRBJ1-2

cdr3_aa: CSAGDSSYEQYF
clone_size: NA
v_call: TRBV29-1
j_call: TRBJ2-7

cdr3_aa: CASSWDTRFTDTQYF
clone_size: NA
v_call: TRBV13
j_call: TRBJ2-3

cdr3_aa: CASSSLAGGPTGELFF
clone_size: once
v_call: TRBV11-2
j_call: TRBJ2-2

cdr3_aa: CASSPRTGPDTQYF
clone_size: NA
v_call: TRBV7-2
j_call: TRBJ2-3

cdr3_aa: CAWGGPGQNQPQHF
clone_size: NA
v_call: TRBV30
j_call: TRBJ1-5

cdr3_aa: CASSLASGGRNEQFF
clone_size: NA
v_call: TRBV5-1
j_call: TRBJ2-1

cdr3_aa: CASSPMGQNYGYTF
clone_size: NA
v_call: TRBV18
j_call: TRBJ1-2

cdr3_aa: CASRGRGANVLTF
clone_size: NA
v_call: TRBV19
j_call: TRBJ2-6

cdr3_aa: CASGTGTGTGELFF
clone_size: NA
v_call: TRBV3-1/TRBV3-2
j_call: TRBJ2-2

cdr3_aa: CASSINVGDEQYF
clone_size: NA
v_call: TRBV19
j_call: TRBJ2-7

cdr3_aa: CASSYSWTGSYEQYF
clone_size: NA
v_call: TRBV6-5
j_call: TRBJ2-7

cdr3_aa: CTSSIGSLTTSTDTQYF
clone_size: NA
v_call: TRBV19
j_call: TRBJ2-3

cdr3_aa: CASSPRPGLTGELFF
clone_size: NA
v_call: TRBV18
j_call: TRBJ2-2

cdr3_aa: CASSDQGTDTQYF
clone_size: NA
v_call: TRBV2
j_call: TRBJ2-3